A selection of T cell receptor beta chains follows, all from one sample in a study of blood T cell repertoires in COVID-19. Libraries were prepared by immunoSEQ multiplex PCR; TCRdb keeps only in-frame clonotypes and omits some of them. The table lists fewer than 450,000 clones, 87% of them singletons. The sample was peripheral blood. These receptors came from a woman between 45 and 65 years old with COVID-19, enrolled during active disease. Both conserved end residues are trimmed from each CDR3.

CDR3 length | V gene | CDR3 protein
14 | TRBV30 | AWRFLPGTGGDEQY
12 | TRBV6-5 | ASSLTMTANEQF
13 | TRBV11-2 | ASSWTSGGTDTQY
13 | TRBV19 | ASSSRPDRSYGYT
11 | TRBV5-4 | ASSSGVGEKLF
10 | TRBV19 | ASVDQAYEQY
12 | TRBV11-2 | ASSLTSGSGELF
12 | TRBV11-3 | ASSLGAQDYEQY
16 | TRBV5-1 | ASSLGKGLAGPAYEQY
15 | TRBV5-1 | ASSPGAGTVYNSPLH
12 | TRBV29-1 | SVAQREDYNEQF
10 | TRBV5-6 | ASSATLTAQY
14 | TRBV6-4 | ASSDSGTGDADTQY
13 | TRBV5-8 | ASSPTGGNNYGYT
10 | TRBV12-5 | ASVLGNQPQH
11 | TRBV29-1 | SVGVQGLYEQY